This record looks at one T cell receptor (beta chain) sequence and its context. The specificity of this receptor is unknown. The sample holds no much larger clone one base away, and base qualities are not on file. V loses 7 bases, J loses 2 bases, and the germline ends lie 18 bases apart. As encoded in the germline V gene, CDR1 is MDHEN while CDR2 is SYDVKM. Including cysteine and phenylalanine, the CDR3 has 15 amino acids. Just CDR3 DNA is preserved here, 45 bases in frame from base 1. The CDR3 regions of human TCRbeta chains were analyzed by immunosequencing. The source study handled its data this way. TCRs in the repertoires were compared against a reference library of SARS-CoV-2-specific TCRs that had been generated with the MIRA antigen-specificity platform. Breadth was defined as the fraction of unique TCRs that were SARS-CoV-2-associated. Depth was defined as the fraction of total T cells that were SARS-CoV-2-associated. Each spike-specific TCR was assigned to its reactive spike region and to a CD4 or CD8 class using the MIRA data. Log10-transformed breadth and depth values were compared by one-way ANOVA with Sidak's multiple comparisons tests. In TCRdb, the immuneACCESS table is reduced to in-frame sequences with V and J assigned. These tables do not hold every clone; where another copy was compared, an unresolved V gene accounts for under half, and the others remain unexplained. D and trimming come from the DNA, and the V and J calls and clone size come from that table. In all, the sample holds about 160,000 clones, and 90% to 95% of those were seen once. The ten largest clones add up to 1.9% of the sample.

The entry originates in a study of T cell responses to AZD1222 COVID-19 vaccine (dated by TCRdb to the early 2020s). With regard to the full study: AZD1222 recipients given second doses at about 4 weeks or at about 12 weeks were pooled, since spike-specific TCR depth and breadth were not found to differ between the two schedules. A total of more than 230 trial participants underwent TCR sequencing, of whom around 200 received two doses of AZD1222 and 26 received two doses of the MenACWY control vaccine. Trial participants were enrolled into age subgroups of 18-55, 56-69 and 70-plus years, which contained around 140, 26 and 57 TCR-sequenced participants, respectively.

The sample's time point label, decoded: baseline before first vaccination. Samples from vaccinated people were obtained from the UK trials COV001 and COV002, which included a single-blind randomized controlled phase 2/3 trial of AZD1222 (ChAdOx1 nCoV-19) in healthy adults. For TCRbeta chain sequencing, PBMC samples from trial participants were taken at day 0 and at day 28 after the second dose. Beyond this particular receptor, the publication reports: Only 5 to 7 AZD1222 recipients were SARS-CoV-2 seropositive at baseline, limiting conclusions about previously exposed vaccinees. The 56-69-year group was small, and its depth increase did not reach significance, likely because of low power. Because no samples from the day 14 peak response were available, repertoires could be characterized only after the peak T cell response. Participants were mostly white British and included more females than males, and it was suggested by the authors that clonal diversity may have been underestimated. The vaccine-associated CD4 TCRs covered the entire spike protein, and the dominant responses fell in regions 160-218 and 743-854. Reportedly, almost half of the unique spike-specific TCRs recognized epitopes lying outside the regions that are mutated in the B.1.351 and B.1.1.7 variants. After two AZD1222 doses, both the breadth and the depth of spike-specific TCRs were significantly higher than at day 0 and than in MenACWY recipients.

The sample was peripheral blood, taken on day 0 of AZD1222 vaccination. The sequence links TRBV28 to TRBJ2-7; 5 matching bases give a weak D call of TRBD2. The receptor was derived from an adult in good health. The sequence in DNA is TGTGCCAGCACCCCCCCTAGGGAGCCCCCCTACGAGCAGTACTTC. It is translated as CASTPPREPPYEQYF.